A selection of T cell receptor beta chains follows, all from one sample in a study of vaccination effects on CD4 cells after COVID-19. For these TCRs, the target antigens are not known. This table comes from immunoSEQ multiplex PCR, and its TCRdb copy is limited to in-frame clones, with some not included. This table has approximately 40,000 clones, around two thirds appearing once. This specimen was CD4+ T cells from PBMCs cultured with a peptide pool, taken before COVID-19 vaccination. The source is a human donor who had a prior SARS-CoV-2 infection. The CDR3 runs from the conserved cysteine through the conserved F or W. The D gene is left open where the match is weak. A row's size may be missing; if present it is once, few, many or a size class.

J gene | D gene | clone size | V gene | CDR3 protein | CDR3 DNA
TRBJ1-6 | . | . | TRBV30 | CACSEGHNSPLHF | TGTGCCTGCAGTGAGGGGCATAATTCACCCCTCCACTTT
TRBJ1-2 | . | . | TRBV6-2/TRBV6-3 | CASSPQWAGYTF | TGTGCCAGCAGCCCGCAGTGGGCTGGCTACACCTTC
TRBJ2-5 | . | once | TRBV5-1 | CASSLFGQTQYF | TGCGCCAGCAGCTTGTTCGGGCAGACCCAGTACTTC
TRBJ1-4 | TRBD1 | . | TRBV7-2 | CASSFDRVTQKLFF | TGTGCCAGCAGCTTCGACAGGGTAACCCAAAAACTGTTTTTT
TRBJ2-5 | . | . | TRBV4-2 | CASSRRPRGETQYF | TGTGCCAGCAGCCGACGTCCAAGGGGGGAGACCCAGTACTTC
TRBJ2-7 | TRBD1 | few | TRBV6-5 | CASSLGQSYEQYF | TGTGCCAGCAGTTTGGGACAGTCCTACGAGCAGTACTTC
TRBJ1-1 | . | once | TRBV2 | CASTLDRNTEAFF | TGTGCCAGCACCCTAGACAGAAACACTGAAGCTTTCTTT
TRBJ2-7 | . | . | TRBV11-3 | CASSSRRGAGEQYF | TGTGCCAGCAGCTCCCGCCGGGGGGCGGGGGAGCAGTACTTC
TRBJ1-2 | . | . | TRBV5-6 | CASSLERGASGYTF | TGTGCCAGCAGCTTGGAGCGGGGGGCGTCTGGCTACACCTTC
TRBJ2-7 | . | . | TRBV3-1/TRBV3-2 | CASSQGDRNEQYF | TGTGCCAGCAGCCAAGGAGACAGGAACGAGCAGTACTTC
TRBJ2-1 | TRBD2 | . | TRBV24-1 | CATSPAGLDNEQFF | TGTGCCACCAGTCCTGCGGGACTAGACAATGAGCAGTTCTTC
TRBJ2-1 | . | . | TRBV18 | CASSQGQNNEQFF | TGTGCCAGCTCACAAGGACAGAACAATGAGCAGTTCTTC
TRBJ2-5 | . | . | TRBV5-4 | CASSLNTKETQYF | TGTGCCAGCAGCTTGAACACAAAAGAGACCCAGTACTTC
TRBJ2-7 | . | . | TRBV7-2 | CASSLRQPYEQYF | TGTGCCAGCAGCTTACGACAGCCTTACGAGCAGTACTTC
TRBJ2-1 | TRBD2 | . | TRBV6-5 | CASSSIAGVEVEQFF | TGTGCCAGCAGTTCGATAGCGGGAGTAGAGGTTGAGCAGTTCTTC
TRBJ2-3 | . | . | TRBV7-7 | CASSLMPTDTQYF | TGTGCTAGCAGCTTAATGCCCACAGATACGCAGTATTTT
TRBJ1-2 | TRBD1 | . | TRBV5-1 | CASSFSGTDDGYTF | TGCGCCAGCAGCTTCTCCGGGACAGACGACGGCTACACCTTC
TRBJ2-1 | TRBD2 | . | TRBV7-2 | CASSLVGTSGGADEQFF | TGTGCCAGCAGCTTAGTAGGGACTAGCGGGGGGGCGGATGAGCAGTTCTTC
TRBJ2-3 | . | once | TRBV6-1 | CASSDRGPTDTQYF | TGTGCCAGCAGTGATCGGGGGCCGACAGATACGCAGTATTTT
TRBJ2-3 | . | . | TRBV5-1 | CASSGDRPDTQYF | TGCGCCAGCAGCGGTGACAGGCCAGATACGCAGTATTTT
TRBJ1-3 | . | . | TRBV7-9 | CASSSDVSSGNTIYF | TGTGCCAGCAGTTCGGACGTCTCCTCTGGAAACACCATATATTTT
TRBJ1-5 | . | . | TRBV3-1/TRBV3-2 | CASSPKQGIHQPQHF | TGTGCCAGCAGCCCAAAACAGGGAATTCATCAGCCCCAGCATTTT
TRBJ2-3 | . | few | TRBV9 | CASSVGQTDTQYF | TGTGCCAGCAGCGTAGGACAGACAGATACGCAGTATTTT
TRBJ1-1 | . | . | TRBV5-1 | CASSNLRANTEAFF | TGCGCCAGCAGCAACCTCAGAGCGAACACTGAAGCTTTCTTT
TRBJ2-7 | TRBD1 | . | TRBV5-4 | CASSLYRDRSSYEQYF | TGTGCCAGCAGCTTGTATCGGGACAGGAGCTCCTACGAGCAGTACTTC
TRBJ2-3 | TRBD2 | . | TRBV4-2 | CASSQVAGGAFYTQYF | TGTGCCAGCAGCCAGGTAGCGGGAGGAGCATTTTATACGCAGTATTTT
TRBJ2-7 | . | few | TRBV18 | CASSPPGQGGTVYEQYF | TGTGCCAGCTCACCACCGGGTCAGGGGGGTACGGTATACGAGCAGTACTTC
TRBJ1-1 | . | . | TRBV7-3 | CASSLSKGTEAFF | TGTGCCAGCAGCTTATCCAAAGGGACTGAAGCTTTCTTT
TRBJ2-5 | TRBD1 | . | TRBV10-3 | CATQTGFGETQYF | TGTGCCACCCAGACAGGGTTTGGGGAGACCCAGTACTTC
TRBJ2-2 | TRBD2 | few | TRBV11-3 | CASSLREGRGGELFF | TGTGCCAGCAGCTTAAGGGAGGGCCGTGGCGGGGAGCTGTTTTTT
TRBJ2-3 | TRBD2 | . | TRBV30 | CAWSSGLAGGWDTQYF | TGTGCCTGGAGCTCGGGACTAGCGGGAGGCTGGGATACGCAGTATTTT
TRBJ2-1 | TRBD2 | . | TRBV5-1 | CASSLTSVYNEQFF | TGCGCCAGCAGCTTGACTAGCGTCTACAATGAGCAGTTCTTC
TRBJ2-2 | TRBD2 | . | TRBV9 | CASSVLGGRDTGELFF | TGTGCCAGCAGCGTATTAGGCGGGAGAGACACCGGGGAGCTGTTTTTT
TRBJ2-2 | TRBD2 | few | TRBV2 | CASGLAGGFLTGELFF | TGTGCCAGTGGACTAGCGGGAGGGTTTTTAACCGGGGAGCTGTTTTTT
TRBJ1-1 | . | . | TRBV9 | CASSPQRGFAEAFF | TGTGCCAGCAGTCCACAGAGAGGGTTCGCTGAAGCTTTCTTT
TRBJ2-3 | . | . | TRBV7-2 | CASNRDYLTDTQYF | TGTGCCAGCAACCGCGACTACCTAACAGATACGCAGTATTTT
TRBJ1-1 | . | . | TRBV9 | CASSVTSGEAEAFF | TGTGCCAGCAGCGTTACCTCAGGGGAGGCTGAAGCTTTCTTT
TRBJ2-1 | TRBD2 | . | TRBV5-1 | CASSLVTGGSYNEQFF | TGCGCCAGCAGCTTGGTTACGGGGGGCTCCTACAATGAGCAGTTCTTC
TRBJ2-1 | TRBD2 | few | TRBV14 | CASSHGGGLFQFF | TGTGCCAGCAGCCATGGGGGGGGATTGTTTCAGTTCTTC
TRBJ2-1 | TRBD1 | once | TRBV24-1 | CATSEPGQGVYEQFF | TGTGCCACCAGTGAACCGGGACAGGGAGTCTATGAGCAGTTCTTC
TRBJ2-3 | . | . | TRBV6-4 | CASSDSTQDTQYF | TGTGCCAGCAGTGACTCGACCCAAGATACGCAGTATTTT
TRBJ1-1 | TRBD1 | . | TRBV5-1 | CASSLDGQGTEAFF | TGCGCCAGCAGCTTGGATGGACAGGGCACTGAAGCTTTCTTT
TRBJ1-1 | . | . | TRBV5-6 | CASSDRSGLTEAFF | TGTGCCAGCAGCGACCGCTCAGGGCTAACTGAAGCTTTCTTT
TRBJ2-3 | . | . | TRBV5-1 | CASSFTGMSTDTQYF | TGCGCCAGCAGCTTTACAGGGATGAGCACAGATACGCAGTATTTT
TRBJ2-6 | . | . | TRBV5-1 | CASSLAGAGANVLTF | TGCGCCAGCAGCTTGGCGGGGGCTGGGGCCAACGTCCTGACTTTC
TRBJ2-1 | . | . | TRBV11-3 | CASSPGETGRNEQFF | TGTGCCAGCAGCCCCGGGGAAACAGGGCGGAATGAGCAGTTCTTC
TRBJ2-5 | TRBD2 | . | TRBV14 | CASSQVTPGTSGSETRETQYF | TGTGCCAGCAGCCAAGTCACCCCCGGGACTAGCGGGAGTGAAACGCGAGAGACCCAGTACTTC
TRBJ2-7 | . | . | TRBV30 | CACTPNSYPEQYF | TGTGCCTGTACTCCAAACTCTTACCCCGAGCAGTACTTC
TRBJ1-4 | TRBD1 | . | TRBV29-1 | CSVKDRGEKLFF | TGCAGCGTTAAAGACAGGGGGGAAAAACTGTTTTTT
TRBJ1-4 | . | . | TRBV2 | CASSINRAVGEKLFF | TGTGCCAGCAGTATAAACAGGGCGGTGGGAGAAAAACTGTTTTTT
TRBJ2-6 | . | . | TRBV18 | CASSPRPSSISGANVLTF | TGTGCCAGCTCACCCAGGCCCTCGTCAATCTCTGGGGCCAACGTCCTGACTTTC